These T cell receptor beta chains were read from a single sample in a study of human T cells and chemical hapten exposure. TCRdb re-called the RACE reads through MiXCR, storing one row per CDR3 protein. The sample carries more than 100,000 distinct CDR3 sequences, approximately 12% recorded once. The starting material was whole blood, obtained in connection with sensitization to the hapten diphenylcyclopropenone (DPC). The receptor source for this set is a woman between 18 and 29 years old with alopecia areata. Some clones in this sample may be carry-over from other donors' samples. Each CDR3 is given with its conserved first and last residue. Clone size is shown for a subset of rows, as once, few, many or a class of expanded clone.

TRBJ1-5	NA	TRBV28	CASSFLGQGVNQPQHF
TRBJ1-5	once	TRBV2	CAYSARRAYSNQPQHF
TRBJ2-4	NA	TRBV15	CATSRDGNLGQYF
TRBJ1-2	few	TRBV19	CASRTGGTYGYTF
TRBJ1-2	NA	TRBV30	CAWSLLRTYGYTF
TRBJ2-5	NA	TRBV9	CASSVVPGRTETQYF
TRBJ1-6	NA	TRBV20-1	CSATSKENSPLHF
TRBJ2-3	NA	TRBV29-1	CSVESGFTDTQYF
TRBJ1-1	NA	TRBV6-2/TRBV6-3	CASSWDRVNSAEAFF
TRBJ1-6	few	TRBV7-9	CASNLEQANSPLHF
TRBJ2-7	few	TRBV18	CASSPPGASPYEQYF
TRBJ2-5	few	TRBV4-1	CASSQASGTPQETQYF
TRBJ2-3	NA	TRBV28	CASSHPFPGARDTQYF
TRBJ2-3	NA	TRBV18	CASSPVSVLGTDTQYF
TRBJ1-2	many	TRBV27	CASSLSGTGLVGYTF
TRBJ1-1	many	TRBV23-1	CASGTWNTEAFF
TRBJ1-6	NA	TRBV15	CATSRGGDYNSPLHF
TRBJ2-3	few	TRBV29-1	CSAEGGAGVITDTQYF
TRBJ2-7	NA	TRBV10-3	CAISADRSSSYEQYF
TRBJ2-5	NA	TRBV7-7	CASSRGDSQETQYF
TRBJ1-2	NA	TRBV28	CASSSRAVFNYGYTF
TRBJ2-5	few	TRBV6-5	CASSRRGGGETQYF
TRBJ1-6	NA	TRBV7-8	CASSLGAESSPLHF
TRBJ2-7	few	TRBV7-3	CASSPHRRDYEQYF
TRBJ2-7	few	TRBV27	CASSLRTGGTHEQYF
TRBJ2-1	NA	TRBV7-6	CASSLRGQGNYNEQFF
TRBJ2-1	many	TRBV4-1	CASSQGLAGGYNEQFF
TRBJ1-3	NA	TRBV4-1	CASSQDRNTIYF
TRBJ2-1	NA	TRBV12-5	CASSQGGGSYNEQFF
TRBJ1-2	few	TRBV5-1	CASRDDTNYGYTF
TRBJ1-1	NA	TRBV27	CASSRSDGITEAFF
TRBJ2-7	NA	TRBV18	CASSLGEGQRRVF
TRBJ1-2	many	TRBV4-3	CASSQEEGNYGYTF